Here is one TCR beta chain with its context. Per the original methods: Scientists estimated how many nucleated cells there were by amplifying reference gene primers. The data were produced by immunoSEQ multiplex PCR, yet TCRdb's version contains in-frame clones alone and is incomplete. V, J and clone size reflect that table, while D and trimming were determined from the DNA. The table has some 360,000 clones, about 88% seen once. Looked up from germline, CDR1 is GTSNPN and CDR2 is SVGIG (reference sequence). V was pared by 2 bases and J by 4 bases, with 12 bases of the junction left unmatched. CDR3 length equals 17 residues. This entry comes from a study of blood T cell repertoires in COVID-19. Overall study context: Collection of acute and convalescent COVID-19 samples took place in the United States, Italy and Spain.

Assignment of participants to cohorts was predicated upon participant-reported clinical history. Within 2 weeks of study entry, exposed participants had contacted a PCR-confirmed or clinician-diagnosed COVID-19 case. Input material: PBMCs or T cells enriched from blood (not recorded which). The V gene is TRBV30, the J gene TRBJ2-3; 10 nucleotides align to TRBD2. The clonotype originates from a young woman who had been exposed to COVID-19. CDR3: CAWSPSRTSGIADTQYF. In nucleotides, the CDR3 is TGTGCCTGGAGTCCCTCCCGAACTAGCGGGATCGCAGATACGCAGTATTTT.